The clone carrying this T cell receptor (beta chain) came up a few times. The target antigen is unknown. Trimming cost V 5 bases and J 6 bases; bases outside gene matches: 9. The V gene's germline CDR1 is GTSNPN and CDR2 SVGIG (reference sequence). This CDR3 region has 14 residues. This entry is derived from a study of tumor-infiltrating lymphocytes in primary liver carcinoma. About the study: Staging of the tumors gave T1-T3 N0M0, with widths of roughly 4.2 to 11 cm.

Regarding the study as a whole: Blood had a significantly lower top-250-clone fraction than tumors did (p = 0.039).

Making TCR beta cDNA involved 400 to 600 ng total RNA and a constant-region primer. Slightly modified ARM-PCR, run as three nested multiplex PCR rounds, produced the TCR beta libraries. With TRBV1-TRBV30 forward primers and a C-beta reverse primer, the first two PCR rounds were run for roughly 9 cycles each. TCRdb re-derived calls from the multiplex PCR reads in MiXCR, one entry per CDR3 protein. The sample yields more than 90,000 distinct CDR3 sequences, approximately 70% seen once. Both RNA and DNA were isolated together from about 20-30 mg of bulk tissue that had not been sorted. Sequencing input: liver tumor tissue from sampling region 2. Subset here: tumor region T2, inferior pole. The chain combines TRBV30 with TRBJ2-1; 8 positions match TRBD2. The sequence was collected from a woman aged 60-75 years with primary liver carcinoma and hepatitis B virus infection. The CDR3 spells CAWALGLAANEQFF. The CDR3 DNA is TGTGCCTGGGCCCTAGGACTAGCCGCCAATGAGCAGTTCTTC.